This TCR beta chain was identified during a study of T cell repertoires in cytomegalovirus infection. Study details: Both CMV infection and a matching HLA type were indicated by public TCR beta signatures.

Findings of the study overall: Dominating the ex vivo response were HLA-C-restricted CMV-specific TCR beta clonotypes. Cumulative frequency (of public TCR beta family members) identified carriers of CMV plus the relevant HLA.

TCRdb called the reads again in MiXCR, with one record for every CDR3 protein. The sample has 160,000 or so distinct CDR3 sequences; 15% to 20% are singletons. In this sample, this clonotype turned up a few times. Its antigen is still unknown. The ends were cut back, 9 bases at V and 7 bases at J, with 13 bases in the middle. This CDR3 is built from 12 residues. Germline V gene lookup returns CDR1 MNHEY and CDR2 SMNVEV (reference sequence). The rearrangement uses TRBV27 and TRBJ1-5, with D unclear. Sample: CD8+ T cells from PBMCs. The sequence came from a human donor in good health (CMV status not recorded). Some clones in this sample may be carry-over from other donors' samples. CDR3 DNA sequence: TGTGCCAGTGGGGAAGGAGGACAGCCCCAGCATTTT. This sequence encodes CASGEGGQPQHF.